These T cell receptor beta chains were read from a single sample in a study of cytomegalovirus exposure and HLA in healthy donors. Profiled with immunoSEQ multiplex PCR; TCRdb holds only in-frame clones, not every one. The table includes approximately 270,000 clones, approximately 80% detected once. Sequencing was done on a sample of PBMCs. Source of these receptors: a girl between 2 and 10 years old in good health and CMV-seronegative. CDR3s include the opening cysteine and the closing phenylalanine or tryptophan. D genes are given only for firm matches. Size is omitted from some rows. Given values are once, few, many or a class for expanded clones.

>once|TRBJ2-5|TRBV30|-
CAWSVDYQETQYF
TGTGCCTGGAGTGTAGACTATCAGGAGACCCAGTACTTC
>-|TRBJ2-7|TRBV5-1|TRBD1
CASSYRDRPTYEQYF
TGCGCCAGCAGCTACCGGGACAGGCCAACCTACGAGCAGTACTTC
>few|TRBJ2-7|TRBV7-8|TRBD2
CASSPGWAGVDEQYF
TGTGCCAGCAGCCCCGGATGGGCGGGAGTGGACGAGCAGTACTTC
>-|TRBJ2-7|TRBV29-1|TRBD1
CSVLRWDRDYEQYF
TGCAGCGTTCTTCGTTGGGACAGGGACTACGAGCAGTACTTC
>-|TRBJ1-1|TRBV18|-
CASSPPPGANTEAFF
TGTGCCAGCTCACCACCACCGGGAGCGAACACTGAAGCTTTCTTT
>-|TRBJ1-4|TRBV27|-
CASSSPSRGEKLFF
TGTGCCAGCAGTTCACCGTCCAGAGGTGAAAAACTGTTTTTT
>-|TRBJ2-1|TRBV5-6|TRBD2
CASSSTSGERYNEQFF
TGTGCCAGCAGCTCCACTAGCGGGGAAAGATACAATGAGCAGTTCTTC
>-|TRBJ2-2|TRBV19|-
CASTPTAWAGELFF
TGTGCCAGTACCCCGACAGCCTGGGCCGGGGAGCTGTTTTTT
>-|TRBJ2-7|TRBV2|-
CASRPQIAESYEQYF
TGTGCCAGCAGGCCGCAGATAGCGGAATCCTACGAGCAGTACTTC
>-|TRBJ1-5|TRBV4-2|-
CASSQVAVDQPQHF
TGTGCCAGCAGCCAAGTGGCGGTCGATCAGCCCCAGCATTTT
>few|TRBJ2-5|TRBV6-5|TRBD1
CASSYSLGTGQETQYF
TGTGCCAGCAGTTACTCGTTGGGGACAGGCCAAGAGACCCAGTACTTC
>-|TRBJ2-1|TRBV6-1|TRBD2
CASSEAWLAGVSYNEQFF
TGTGCCAGCAGTGAAGCGTGGCTAGCGGGGGTCTCCTACAATGAGCAGTTCTTC
>-|TRBJ2-4|TRBV9|-
CASSDSSRGGAKNIQYF
TGTGCCAGCAGCGATTCTTCTAGGGGGGGGGCCAAAAACATTCAGTACTTC
>few|TRBJ2-3|TRBV6-1|TRBD2
CASSRTSGMTDTQYF
TGTGCCAGCAGTCGGACTAGCGGGATGACAGATACGCAGTATTTT
>-|TRBJ2-7|TRBV28|-
CASSLISAYEQYF
TGTGCCAGCAGTTTAATTAGCGCCTACGAGCAGTACTTC
>-|TRBJ2-7|TRBV7-2|TRBD2
CASSLERGASEQYF
TGTGCCAGCAGCTTAGAGCGGGGGGCCAGCGAGCAGTACTTC